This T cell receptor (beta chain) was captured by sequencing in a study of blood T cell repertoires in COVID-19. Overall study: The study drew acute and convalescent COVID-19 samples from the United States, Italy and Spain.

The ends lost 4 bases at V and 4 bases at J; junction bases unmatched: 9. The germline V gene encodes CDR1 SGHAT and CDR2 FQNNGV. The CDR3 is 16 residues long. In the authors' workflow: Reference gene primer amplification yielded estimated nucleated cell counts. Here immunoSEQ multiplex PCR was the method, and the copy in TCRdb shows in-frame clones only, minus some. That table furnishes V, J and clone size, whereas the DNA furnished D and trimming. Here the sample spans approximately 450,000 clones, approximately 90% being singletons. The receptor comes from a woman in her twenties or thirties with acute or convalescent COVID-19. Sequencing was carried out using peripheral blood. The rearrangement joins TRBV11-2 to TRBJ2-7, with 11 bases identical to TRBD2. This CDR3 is CASSSNSGGAPYEQYF. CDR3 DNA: TGTGCCAGCAGCTCCAATAGCGGGGGGGCCCCATACGAGCAGTACTTC.